This paragraph reports one T cell receptor beta chain. Survey-level immunoSEQ sequencing profiled the TCR beta repertoire. This table comes from immunoSEQ multiplex PCR, and its TCRdb copy is limited to in-frame clones, with some not included. The data show under 90,000 clones, 80% to 95% seen once. Trimming removed 6 bases at V and 2 bases at J, with 6 bases between. There are 12 residues in the CDR3. CDR1 is MDHEN and CDR2 is SYDVKM in the germline V gene. The chain links TRBV28 to TRBJ2-3, with D hard to call. The clonotype comes from a man between 35 and 55 years old with rheumatoid arthritis. The sequencing input was PBMCs. The CDR3 reads CASRAPTDTQYF. The CDR3 bases are TGTGCCAGCAGGGCCCCCACAGATACGCAGTATTTT. The full variable domain, in which reference TRBV28 and TRBJ2-3 provide the parts outside the CDR3, is DVKVTQSSRYLVKRTGEKVFLECVQDMDHENMFWYRQDPGLGLRLIYFSYDVKMKEKGDIPEGYSVSREKKERFSLILESASTNQTSMYLCASRAPTDTQYFGPGTRLTVL.